The 8 T cell receptor beta chains listed next were all sequenced from one sample in a study of T cell changes during pregnancy in multiple sclerosis. Profiled with immunoSEQ multiplex PCR; TCRdb holds only in-frame clones, not every one. The sample lists 65,000 to 85,000 clones; 90% were seen once. The specimen comprised peripheral blood, sampled after pregnancy. All receptors come from a female donor in good health, enrolled as a control in a pregnancy study.

The rearrangement uses TRBV19 and TRBJ2-2; D remains ambiguous. The CDR3 runs 14 residues. Germline values: CDR1 LNHDA, CDR2 SQIVND (reference sequence). Trimming removed 3 bases from V and 7 bases from J, with 12 bases in between. CDR3 bases: TGTGCCAGTAGTATGTCTGCGTCGAGCGGGGAGCTGTTTTTT. Translating gives CASSMSASSGELFF.

This sequence joins TRBV5-4 and TRBJ1-1; the D gene is possibly TRBD1 (6 bases). Germline-derived CDR1 and CDR2 are SGHNT and YYREEE (reference sequence). This CDR3 has 14 residues. Trimming cost V 4 bases and J 1 base, with 11 bases left between them. Here the CDR3 reads CASSGKTGNTEAFF. The CDR3, as DNA: TGTGCCAGCAGCGGCAAGACAGGGAACACTGAAGCTTTCTTT.

The chain uses TRBV30 and TRBJ1-5; no reliable D call. Germline CDR1 GTSNPN, CDR2 SVGIG (reference sequence). The length of the CDR3 is 14 residues. Deletions cut 0 bases from V and 9 bases from J, with 15 bases between. The CDR3 nucleotides are TGTGCCTGGAGTGTGGTTTCGGCACGGGGGCCCCAGCATTTT. This codes for CAWSVVSARGPQHF.

The CDR3 coding sequence is TGTGCTAGTGGTCAACAGGGAACCTATGGCTACACCTTC. It encodes CASGQQGTYGYTF. The rearrangement uses TRBV12-5 and TRBJ1-2; weak D call: TRBD1 (6 bases). The germline V gene has CDR1 LGHNT and CDR2 FRNRAP. With 5 bases removed from V and 4 bases from J, the gap between germline ends came to 11 bases. This CDR3 contains 13 residues.

This sequence joins TRBV5-1 and TRBJ1-5; perhaps TRBD1 as D (6 bases). V lost 1 base, J lost 2 bases, and 19 bases lay in between. Germline lookup yields CDR1 SGHRS and CDR2 YFSETQ. The CDR3 sequence is 18 residues long. The CDR3 reads CASSLPGQGPYGNQPQHF. DNA for the CDR3: TGCGCCAGCAGCTTGCCGGGACAAGGGCCCTATGGCAATCAGCCCCAGCATTTT.

DNA for the CDR3: TGTGCCTGGGGAACTAGCGGGAGTGAGAATGAGCAGTTCTTC. Protein: CAWGTSGSENEQFF. J is TRBJ2-1 and V is TRBV30; TRBD2 agrees at 11 bases. This CDR3 contains 14 residues. Germline loops: CDR1 GTSNPN, CDR2 SVGIG (reference sequence). With 5 bases clipped from V and 7 bases from J, the junction kept 7 bases outside the gene matches.

The CDR3 loop reads CASSSTPPAGNTIYF. The CDR3 nucleotides are TGTGCCAGCAGCTCAACCCCCCCAGCTGGAAACACCATATATTTT. This chain links TRBV7-2 with TRBJ1-3; unclear D gene. The CDR3 spans 15 residues. Deletions cut 4 bases from V and 2 bases from J, with 12 bases between. Germline V lookup: CDR1 SGHTA, CDR2 FQGNSA.

V usage is TRBV6-4 and J usage is TRBJ2-1, with 8 bases aligning to TRBD2. Per germline, CDR1 MRHNA and CDR2 SNTAGT. The CDR3 sequence is 13 residues long. V was pared by 4 bases and J by 6 bases, with 2 bases of the junction left unmatched. The CDR3 loop reads CASSAGTSNEQFF. CDR3 bases: TGTGCCAGCAGTGCCGGGACTAGCAATGAGCAGTTCTTC.